Listed below are T cell receptor beta chains from one sample, sequenced in a study of T cell repertoires in cytomegalovirus infection. From the reads, TCRdb called clonotypes with MiXCR, one entry per CDR3 protein. The sample holds about 490,000 distinct CDR3 sequences, approximately 10% seen once. The sequenced sample was PBMCs. Source of these receptors: a human donor in good health (CMV status not recorded). Some clones in this sample may be carry-over from other donors' samples. CDR3s include the opening cysteine and the closing phenylalanine or tryptophan. The D gene is left open where the match is weak. Clone size is shown for a subset of rows, as once, few, many or a class of expanded clone.

V	J	D	size	DNA	CDR3
TRBV12-3/TRBV12-4	TRBJ2-7	TRBD1	.	TGTGCCAGCAGTCCTCGGACAGGGGGCACGGGCGAGCAGTACTTC	CASSPRTGGTGEQYF
TRBV12-3/TRBV12-4	TRBJ2-3	TRBD2	many	TGTGCCAGCAGAAGCGGGGTCAGCACAGATACGCAGTATTTT	CASRSGVSTDTQYF
TRBV7-3	TRBJ2-2	TRBD2	many	TGTGCCAGCAGCTTGGGGACTAGCGGGAAGGTGAACACCGGGGAGCTGTTTTTT	CASSLGTSGKVNTGELFF
TRBV6-5	TRBJ1-1	.	.	TGTGCCAGCAGTTACCGCCAGGAGGGTATGAACACTGAAGCTTTCTTT	CASSYRQEGMNTEAFF
TRBV6-5	TRBJ2-6	.	.	TGTGCCAGCACCAAATCATCTACGGGGGCCAACGTCCTGACTTTC	CASTKSSTGANVLTF
TRBV29-1	TRBJ2-5	.	few	TGCAGCGTTGAGGTGGGGAAAGAGACCCAGTACTTC	CSVEVGKETQYF
TRBV20-1	TRBJ2-3	TRBD2	many	TGCAGTGCTAGGATTTTTGGGACTAGCGGGAGTGCAGATACGCAGTATTTT	CSARIFGTSGSADTQYF
TRBV7-8	TRBJ2-7	.	.	TGTGCCAGCAGCTCCCTAGGGGGACCCTACGAGCAGTACTTC	CASSSLGGPYEQYF
TRBV6-1	TRBJ2-3	TRBD2	many	TGTGCCAGCAGTGAAGAACGCGGGGGGGTAGATACGCAGTATTTT	CASSEERGGVDTQYF
TRBV14	TRBJ2-1	TRBD2	.	TGTGCCAGCAGCCATCTAGCGGGGACACCCCACTTCGAGCAGTTCTTC	CASSHLAGTPHFEQFF
TRBV7-3	TRBJ2-1	TRBD1	.	TGTGCCAGCAGCTTAGGAGCAGGGGGAAGGGGTGAGCAGTTCTTC	CASSLGAGGRGEQFF
TRBV12-3/TRBV12-4	TRBJ2-7	TRBD2	many	TGTGCCAGCAGTTTGGGACTAGCGAACCACGAGCAGTACTTC	CASSLGLANHEQYF
TRBV3-1	TRBJ1-2	.	few	TGTGCCAGCAGCCAAGGGGGGGCAAGTAGCTATGGCTACACCTTC	CASSQGGASSYGYTF
TRBV12-3/TRBV12-4	TRBJ1-2	.	many	TGTGCCAGCAGTTTAGCCCAGGCCGGAGGCTACACCTTC	CASSLAQAGGYTF
TRBV7-9	TRBJ1-4	.	many	TGTGCCAGCAGCTGGGGAGGGTCTGAAAAACTGTTTTTT	CASSWGGSEKLFF
TRBV20-1	TRBJ2-5	TRBD2	.	TGCAGTGCTAATTTGGGGCGGGGGAAGTACTTC	CSANLGRGKYF
TRBV3-1	TRBJ2-7	TRBD1	few	TGTGCCAGCAGCCAGGGACAGGGGGCAGATGAGCAGTACTTC	CASSQGQGADEQYF
TRBV30	TRBJ2-1	TRBD2	.	TGTGCCTGGAGTTTCTCCGGGGGACTAGCGGGCTCCTCCTACAATGAGCAGTTCTTC	CAWSFSGGLAGSSYNEQFF
TRBV3-1	TRBJ1-4	.	many	TGTGCCAGCAGCCAACCTGGGCCTGAAAAACTGTTTTTT	CASSQPGPEKLFF
TRBV7-8	TRBJ2-1	.	many	TGTGCCAGCAGCTTTGCGCTTGTCGAGTCTCCCCTCTCCCATGAGCAGTTCTTC	CASSFALVESPLSHEQFF
TRBV29-1	TRBJ2-7	TRBD2	few	TGCAGCGCCGAGGCTAGCGGTACCTACGAGCAGTACTTC	CSAEASGTYEQYF
TRBV6-1	TRBJ2-1	.	many	TGTGCCAGCAGTCGGACAGAGGATGAGCAGTTCTTC	CASSRTEDEQFF
TRBV10-3	TRBJ1-3	TRBD1	many	TGTGCCATCAGCGGGACAGGGGCTGGAAACACCATATATTTT	CAISGTGAGNTIYF
TRBV14	TRBJ1-2	.	.	TGTGCCAGCAGCCAAGAGGGGACGAGCGCATATGGCTACACCTTC	CASSQEGTSAYGYTF
TRBV28	TRBJ1-4	TRBD1	many	TGTGCCAGCCTCAGTCAACAGGGGGCTGAAAAACTGTTTTTT	CASLSQQGAEKLFF
TRBV24-1	TRBJ2-5	.	many	TGTGCCACCAGTGACAGCCTCCAAGAGACCCAGTACTTC	CATSDSLQETQYF
TRBV20-1	TRBJ1-5	TRBD1	many	TGCAGTGCTAGAGATGGGGCAGGGGGAGGCAATCAGCCCCAGCATTTT	CSARDGAGGGNQPQHF
TRBV6-5	TRBJ1-4	.	many	TGTGCCAGCAGCCCCAGGACAGTTGCAACTAATGAAAAACTGTTTTTT	CASSPRTVATNEKLFF
TRBV20-1	TRBJ2-7	.	.	TGCAGTGCTAACCGACAGTCCTACGAGCAGTACTTC	CSANRQSYEQYF
TRBV9	TRBJ1-4	TRBD1	.	TGTGCCACCCTGGGACAGTTTAATGAAAAACTGTTTTTT	CATLGQFNEKLFF
TRBV7-8	TRBJ1-1	.	many	TGTGCCAGCAGCTTAAAAGTGTACACTGAAGCTTTCTTT	CASSLKVYTEAFF
TRBV19	TRBJ2-1	.	.	TGTGCCAGTAGTATCGCCCGGGGGCCGTACAATGAGCAGTTCTTC	CASSIARGPYNEQFF
TRBV5-4	TRBJ2-5	TRBD1	few	TGTGCCAGCAGCCGGACAGGGTACCAAGAGACCCAGTACTTC	CASSRTGYQETQYF
TRBV19	TRBJ2-7	.	.	TGTGCCAGTAATGAAGGAGTTGCCTACGAGCAGTACTTC	CASNEGVAYEQYF
TRBV2	TRBJ2-6	.	many	TGTGCCAGCAGTTACCGGGACCCTAGCTCTGGGGCCAACGTCCTGACTTTC	CASSYRDPSSGANVLTF
TRBV27	TRBJ2-3	.	many	TGTGCCAGCAGTTCACCACGGGGTCGCACAGATACGCAGTATTTT	CASSSPRGRTDTQYF
TRBV10-3	TRBJ1-5	.	few	TGTGCCATCAGACAGGACGATCAGCCCCAGCATTTT	CAIRQDDQPQHF